These 18 T cell receptor beta chains share one sample of origin, sequenced in a study of cytotoxic CD8 clonotypes in ibrutinib-treated CLL. This table comes from immunoSEQ multiplex PCR, and its TCRdb copy is limited to in-frame clones, with some not included. The data hold 110,000 to 150,000 clones, with about 78% observed a single time. Material: PBMCs, obtained after 24 months of ibrutinib treatment. The receptor set was obtained from a human donor with chronic lymphocytic leukemia.

The chain couples TRBV25-1 to TRBJ2-3; the match to TRBD2 covers 8 bases. CDR1 is MGHDK, CDR2 SYGVNS, per germline. The V and J ends lost 6 bases and 4 bases, in that order; junction bases with no gene match: 6. The length of the CDR3 is 14 residues. CDR3 amino acids: CASSEAGGADTQYF. The CDR3, as DNA: TGTGCCAGCAGCGAAGCCGGGGGGGCAGATACGCAGTATTTT.

On this clone: A far larger clone is off by one base, so a read error is likely. The chain carries TRBV28 and TRBJ1-6, with D uncertain. The V gene's germline CDR1 is MDHEN and CDR2 SYDVKM. The CDR3 has 14 residues. V dropped 9 bases and J dropped 0 bases, with 9 bases sitting between them. CDR3 bases: TGTGCCAGTAGGGTGGGCTCCTATAATTCACCCCTCCACTTT. Translated, it gives CASRVGSYNSPLHF. Full variable domain (outside the CDR3, taken from reference TRBV28 and TRBJ1-6): DVKVTQSSRYLVKRTGEKVFLECVQDMDHENMFWYRQDPGLGLRLIYFSYDVKMKEKGDIPEGYSVSREKKERFSLILESASTNQTSMYLCASRVGSYNSPLHFGNGTRLTVT.

The chain couples TRBV4-1 to TRBJ1-6; 10 nucleotides match TRBD1. The CDR3 consists of 15 residues. Unmatched junction bases numbered 5, after V lost 3 bases and J lost 9 bases. CDR1 and CDR2 (germline): MGHRA, YSYEKL. This chain's CDR3 is CASSHWWDRGSPLHF. CDR3 in DNA: TGCGCCAGCAGCCATTGGTGGGACAGGGGTTCACCCCTCCACTTT.

The chain carries TRBV6-5 and TRBJ2-2; TRBD1 agrees at 7 bases. This CDR3 has 15 amino acids. CDR1 MNHEY and CDR2 SVGAGI come from the germline V gene. V lost 6 bases, J lost 7 bases, and 11 bases stayed unmatched. In nucleotides, the CDR3 is TGTGCCAGCAGCCCCCTGACAGGGTCCCACGGGGAGCTGTTTTTT. Protein product: CASSPLTGSHGELFF.

V gene TRBV19 combines with J gene TRBJ2-3; 9 nucleotides agree with TRBD2. The germline CDR1 and CDR2 sequences are LNHDA and SQIVND (reference sequence). There are 13 residues in the CDR3. J was trimmed by 2 bases and V by 10 bases; bases with no gene match: 4. The CDR3 here is CATRLAVTDTQYF. CDR3 DNA: TGTGCCACCCGACTAGCGGTCACAGATACGCAGTATTTT.

The CDR3 nucleotides read TGTGCCAGTTATGGCCCCCCTTTCAGGGGAGGAAACTATGGCTACACCTTC. Protein: CASYGPPFRGGNYGYTF. The genes are TRBV19 and TRBJ1-2; TRBD1 might be the D (6 bases). CDR3 length: 17 residues. The germline V and J ends were trimmed by 8 bases and 2 bases, with 24 bases remaining between them. Germline values: CDR1 LNHDA, CDR2 SQIVND (reference sequence).

The sample holds many counts of this clone. The CDR3 DNA follows: TGTGCCAGCAGGGGGCCAGGGGAAGCCAAAAACATTCAGTACTTC. It is translated as CASRGPGEAKNIQYF. The V gene is TRBV7-2, the J gene TRBJ2-4, with a possible D match to TRBD1 (6 bases). The germline gives CDR1 SGHTA, CDR2 FQGNSA. The V gene lost 6 bases and the J gene lost 0 bases, with 12 bases spanning the gap. CDR3 size: 15 residues. The whole variable domain, filled in from reference TRBV7-2 and TRBJ2-4, reads GAGVSQSPSNKVTEKGKDVELRCDPISGHTALYWYRQSLGQGLEFLIYFQGNSAPDKSGLPSDRFSAERTGGSVSTLTIQRTQQEDSAVYLCASRGPGEAKNIQYFGAGTRLSVL.

The chain is built from TRBV6-1 and TRBJ2-2; D call uncertain. Germline assignment: CDR1 MNHNS and CDR2 SASEGT. The CDR3 spans 15 residues. V was clipped by 4 bases and J by 0 bases, with 9 bases between them. The CDR3 DNA is TGTGCCAGCAGTGCTGACACCTCGAACACCGGGGAGCTGTTTTTT. This gives the protein CASSADTSNTGELFF.

This rearrangement joins TRBV11-2 to TRBJ1-4; D not certain. Germline values: CDR1 SGHAT, CDR2 FQNNGV. V gave up 3 bases and J gave up 7 bases, with 6 bases separating them. This CDR3 region has 12 residues. The CDR3 DNA is TGTGCCAGCAGCTTGGGAGGTGAAAAACTGTTTTTT. Translation gives CASSLGGEKLFF.

V is TRBV30 and J is TRBJ1-5; 7 bases map to TRBD1. CDR1 is GTSNPN, CDR2 SVGIG, per germline (reference sequence). The V segment lost 2 bases and the J segment 3 bases; nucleotides outside the gene matches: 4. This CDR3 is 14 amino acids long. DNA of the CDR3: TGTGCCTGGAGTAGGCAGGGGGTCAATCAGCCCCAGCATTTT. This gives the protein CAWSRQGVNQPQHF.

This chain connects TRBV6-1 to TRBJ1-5; D unclear. Deletions cut 0 bases from V and 3 bases from J, with 12 bases between. Germline CDR1 MNHNS, CDR2 SASEGT. CDR3 length equals 16 residues. CDR3 loop: CASSEALGKNNQPQHF. The CDR3 nucleotides read TGTGCCAGCAGTGAAGCGCTCGGGAAGAACAATCAGCCCCAGCATTTT.

The rearrangement joins TRBV7-2 to TRBJ2-5, with D unresolved. In germline, CDR1 is SGHTA, CDR2 FQGNSA. With 0 bases removed from V and 1 base from J, the gap between germline ends came to 12 bases. This CDR3 comprises 16 residues. The DNA for the CDR3 is TGTGCCAGCAGCTTAGCCCCCTGGGCCCCCCAAGAGACCCAGTACTTC. Its protein is CASSLAPWAPQETQYF.

The chain is built from TRBV7-2 and TRBJ2-7, with D maybe TRBD2 (5 bases). Trimming pared 5 bases from V and 0 bases from J, leaving 11 bases between. Germline CDR1 SGHTA, CDR2 FQGNSA. The CDR3 covers 14 residues. The CDR3 DNA follows: TGTGCCAGCAGCCTTCAGGACTCCTCCTACGAGCAGTACTTC. Protein product: CASSLQDSSYEQYF. Drawing the rest from reference TRBV7-2 and TRBJ2-7, the complete variable domain is GAGVSQSPSNKVTEKGKDVELRCDPISGHTALYWYRQSLGQGLEFLIYFQGNSAPDKSGLPSDRFSAERTGGSVSTLTIQRTQQEDSAVYLCASSLQDSSYEQYFGPGTRLTVT.

This clone was found a few times. The chain is built from TRBV10-3 and TRBJ1-1; D remains ambiguous. The CDR3 is made up of 13 amino acids. The V and J ends lost 6 bases and 1 base respectively, with 9 bases between them. Germline V lookup: CDR1 ENHRY, CDR2 SYGVKD. CDR3: CAIRRLENTEAFF. The CDR3 DNA reads as TGTGCCATCAGGCGACTGGAGAACACTGAAGCTTTCTTT.

The V and J genes are TRBV28 and TRBJ2-2; TRBD2 matches 8 bases. Trimming removed 7 bases from V and 5 bases from J; junction bases left unmatched: 15. CDR3 length equals 17 residues. CDR1 is MDHEN and CDR2 is SYDVKM in the germline V gene. The DNA of the CDR3 is TGTGCCAGCACCGGCGGGACCCTAGCGGGCGAAACCGGGGAGCTGTTTTTT. The encoded protein is CASTGGTLAGETGELFF.

The V gene is TRBV5-1, the J gene TRBJ2-1; 16 positions agree with TRBD2. The CDR3 is 17 residues long. Germline lookup yields CDR1 SGHRS and CDR2 YFSETQ. The V and J ends lost 3 bases and 4 bases, in that order; junction bases with no gene match: 4. CDR3 sequence reads: CASSSGTSGREYNEQFF. CDR3 in DNA: TGCGCCAGCAGCTCAGGGACTAGCGGGAGGGAGTACAATGAGCAGTTCTTC.

This rearrangement joins TRBV7-3 to TRBJ2-5; D call uncertain. This CDR3 region has 14 residues. The V end was cut by 5 bases, the J end by 5 bases, with 15 bases between. Germline V gene data show CDR1 as SGHTA and CDR2 as FQGTGA. This chain's CDR3 is CASSPGARRETQYF. CDR3 nucleotide sequence: TGTGCCAGCAGCCCCGGCGCTCGGCGGGAGACCCAGTACTTC.

V and J are TRBV13 and TRBJ2-2; D is possibly TRBD2 (5 bases). CDR1 PRHDT and CDR2 FYEKMQ come from the germline V gene (reference sequence). The CDR3 loop spans 15 amino acids. Between the trimmed V and J ends, which lost 4 bases and 3 bases, there was a span of 12 bases. The CDR3 protein is CASSSTREYTGELFF. CDR3 nucleotide sequence: TGTGCCAGCAGCTCAACTAGGGAGTACACCGGGGAGCTGTTTTTT.